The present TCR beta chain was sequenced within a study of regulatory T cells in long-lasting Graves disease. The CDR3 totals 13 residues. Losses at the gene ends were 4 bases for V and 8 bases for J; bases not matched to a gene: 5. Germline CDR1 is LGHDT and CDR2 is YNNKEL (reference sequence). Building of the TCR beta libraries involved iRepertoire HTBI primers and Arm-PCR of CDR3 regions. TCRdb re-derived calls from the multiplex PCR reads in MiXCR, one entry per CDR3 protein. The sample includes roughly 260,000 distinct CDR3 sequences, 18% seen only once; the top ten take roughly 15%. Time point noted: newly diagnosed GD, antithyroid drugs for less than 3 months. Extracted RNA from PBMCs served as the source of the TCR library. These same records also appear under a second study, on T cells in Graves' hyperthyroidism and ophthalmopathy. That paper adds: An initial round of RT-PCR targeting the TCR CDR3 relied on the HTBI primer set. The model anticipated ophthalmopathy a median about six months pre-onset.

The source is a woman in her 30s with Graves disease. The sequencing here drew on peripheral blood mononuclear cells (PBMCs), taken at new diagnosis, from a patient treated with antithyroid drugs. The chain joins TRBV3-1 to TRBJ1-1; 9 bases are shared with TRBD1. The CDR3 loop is CASSRQGGPEAFF. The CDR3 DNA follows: TGTGCCAGCAGCCGACAGGGGGGACCCGAAGCTTTCTTT. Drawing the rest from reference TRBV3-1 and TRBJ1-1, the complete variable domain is DTAVSQTPKYLVTQMGNDKSIKCEQNLGHDTMYWYKQDSKKFLKIMFSYNNKELIINETVPNRFSPKSPDKAHLNLHINSLELGDSAVYFCASSRQGGPEAFFGQGTRLTVV.